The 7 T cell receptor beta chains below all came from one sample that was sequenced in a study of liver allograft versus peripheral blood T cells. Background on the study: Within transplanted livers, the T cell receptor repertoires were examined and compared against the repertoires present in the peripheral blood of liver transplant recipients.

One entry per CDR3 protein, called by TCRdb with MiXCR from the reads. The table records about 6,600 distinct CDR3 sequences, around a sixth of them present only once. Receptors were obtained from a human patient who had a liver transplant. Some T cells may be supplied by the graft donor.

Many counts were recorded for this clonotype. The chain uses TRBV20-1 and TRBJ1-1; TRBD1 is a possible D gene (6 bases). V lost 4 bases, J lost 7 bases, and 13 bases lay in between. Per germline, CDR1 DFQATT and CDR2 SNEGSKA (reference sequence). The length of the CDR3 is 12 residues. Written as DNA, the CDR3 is TGCAGTGCTATGGAGGGGGGGGTTGAAGCTTTCTTT. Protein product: CSAMEGGVEAFF.

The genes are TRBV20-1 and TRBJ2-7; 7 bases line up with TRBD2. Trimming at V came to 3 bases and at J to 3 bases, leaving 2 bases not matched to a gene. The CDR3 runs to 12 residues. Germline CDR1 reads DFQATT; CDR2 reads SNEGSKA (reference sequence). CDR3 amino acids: CSARERGYEQYF. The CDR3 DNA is TGCAGTGCTAGGGAGCGGGGCTACGAGCAGTACTTC.

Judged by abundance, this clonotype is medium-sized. As DNA, the CDR3 is TGTGCCAGCAGCTTAGGGGGGGACACTGAAGCTTTCTTT. Amino acids: CASSLGGDTEAFF. The V gene is TRBV7-9, the J gene TRBJ1-1; tentatively, D is TRBD1 (5 bases). Trimming took 1 base from V and 3 from J, leaving 6 bases between them. CDR3 length: 13 residues. Germline lookup yields CDR1 SEHNR and CDR2 FQNEAQ (reference sequence).

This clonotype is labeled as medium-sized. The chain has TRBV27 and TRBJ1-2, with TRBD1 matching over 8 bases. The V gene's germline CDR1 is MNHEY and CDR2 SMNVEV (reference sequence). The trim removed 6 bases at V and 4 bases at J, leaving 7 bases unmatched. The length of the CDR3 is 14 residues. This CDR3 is CASRGTGLFYGYTF. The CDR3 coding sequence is TGTGCCAGCAGGGGGACAGGACTCTTCTATGGCTACACCTTC.

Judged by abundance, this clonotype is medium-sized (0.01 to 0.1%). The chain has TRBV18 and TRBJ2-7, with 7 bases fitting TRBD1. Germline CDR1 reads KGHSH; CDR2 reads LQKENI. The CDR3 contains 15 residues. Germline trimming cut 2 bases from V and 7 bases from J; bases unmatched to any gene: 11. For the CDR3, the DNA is TGTGCCAGCTCACCAGGGAACAGGGGCGAGTGGGAGCAGTACTTC. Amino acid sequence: CASSPGNRGEWEQYF.

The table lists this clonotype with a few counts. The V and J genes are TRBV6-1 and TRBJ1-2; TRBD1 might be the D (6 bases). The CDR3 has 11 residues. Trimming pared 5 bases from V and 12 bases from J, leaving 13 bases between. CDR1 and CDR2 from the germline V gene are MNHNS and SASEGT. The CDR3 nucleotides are TGTGCCAGCAGTACCGGACAGTCACACACCTTC. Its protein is CASSTGQSHTF.

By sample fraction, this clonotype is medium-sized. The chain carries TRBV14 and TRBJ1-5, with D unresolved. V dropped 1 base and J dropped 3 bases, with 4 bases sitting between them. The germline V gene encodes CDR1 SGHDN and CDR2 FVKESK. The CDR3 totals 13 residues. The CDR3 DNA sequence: TGTGCCAGCAGCCAAGGGGTCAATCAGCCCCAGCATTTT. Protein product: CASSQGVNQPQHF.